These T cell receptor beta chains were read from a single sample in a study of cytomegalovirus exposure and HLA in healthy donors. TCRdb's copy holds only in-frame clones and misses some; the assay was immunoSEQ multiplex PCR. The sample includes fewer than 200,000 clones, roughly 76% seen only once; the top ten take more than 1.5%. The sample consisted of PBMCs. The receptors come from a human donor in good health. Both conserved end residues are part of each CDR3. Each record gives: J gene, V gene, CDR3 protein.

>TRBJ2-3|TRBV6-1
CASSEAGAGGLSTQYF
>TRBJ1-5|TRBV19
CASSRGQGSSNQPQHF
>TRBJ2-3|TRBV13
CASSLVLDSADTQYF
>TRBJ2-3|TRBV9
CASSVRTSTDTQYF
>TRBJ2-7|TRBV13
CASSSSGKGAAYEQYF
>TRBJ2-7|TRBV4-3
CASSQDLGGEQYF
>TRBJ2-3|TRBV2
CASGDRMLYTQYF
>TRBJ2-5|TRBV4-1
CASSQAWASGGLQETQYF
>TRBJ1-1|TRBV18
CASSLPDRGYTEAFF
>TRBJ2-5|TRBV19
CASSSGLFGAKETQYF
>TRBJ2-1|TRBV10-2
CASSLSLSYNEQFF
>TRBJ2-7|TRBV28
CASSLPGGYEQYF
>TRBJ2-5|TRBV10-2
CASSEFGTRETQYF
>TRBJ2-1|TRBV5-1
CASSKPVSGGANEQFF
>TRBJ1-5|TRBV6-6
CASSSYRDNNQPQHF
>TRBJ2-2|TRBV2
CASNPTSGGAGGTGELFF
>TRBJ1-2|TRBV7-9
CAITGSNYGYTF
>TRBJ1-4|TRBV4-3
CASSQGPGTDREKLFF
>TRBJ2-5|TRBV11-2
CASSATGTQYF
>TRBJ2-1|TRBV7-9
CASSSHSGNNEQFF
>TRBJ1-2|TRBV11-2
CASSLDSGGFTYGYTF
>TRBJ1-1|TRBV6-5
CASRGLLGRGTEAFF
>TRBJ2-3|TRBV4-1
CASSPGTDTQYF
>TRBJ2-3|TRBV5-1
CASSLVTGTDTQYF
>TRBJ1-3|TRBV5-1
CASSPQAGSGNTIYF